A single sample is the source of the 21 T cell receptor beta chains below, sequenced in a study of a mutant IDH1 vaccine in newly diagnosed glioma (TCRdb year 2021). The time point label, as the study defines it: baseline, week 1 (first vaccination visit). The treatment or condition label, as the study defines it: pre-vaccination baseline after standard-of-care therapy. Libraries were constructed by the immunoSEQ multiplex PCR assay. In its TCRdb copy, this immuneACCESS table keeps in-frame sequences only and misses some clones. Where compared with another copy, unresolved V genes explain less than half of these, and the others have no known cause. The sample records tens of thousands of clones, approximately 85% of which are singletons. About 7.5% of the sample goes to the ten largest clones. The specimen was PBMCs, collected from a glioma patient treated with radiotherapy, temozolomide or both. The receptors stem from a middle-aged man with glioma.

The chain is built from TRBV6-5 and TRBJ1-5; no reliable D call. The CDR3 contains 15 residues. The germline gives CDR1 MNHEY, CDR2 SVGAGI. Trimming removed 6 bases at V and 5 bases at J, with 17 bases between. The CDR3 spells CASRPDRIFHQPQHF. CDR3 nucleotides: TGTGCCAGCAGACCCGACCGTATATTCCATCAGCCCCAGCATTTT.

The CDR3 DNA reads TGCGCCAGCCAAACGGCACAGGGCACAGATACGCAGTATTTT. Amino acid sequence: CASQTAQGTDTQYF. V usage is TRBV5-1 and J usage is TRBJ2-3; maybe TRBD1 (5 bases). The V and J ends lost 7 bases and 1 base respectively, with 13 bases between them. This CDR3 has 14 amino acids. Germline CDR1 is SGHRS and CDR2 is YFSETQ.

J is TRBJ2-7 and V is TRBV7-8; tentative D call: TRBD2 (5 bases). Germline V gene data show CDR1 as SGHVS and CDR2 as FQNEAQ. Trimming cost V 5 bases and J 3 bases, with 8 bases left between them. The CDR3 sequence is 12 residues long. The CDR3 here is CASSPRGYEQYF. The CDR3 DNA reads TGTGCCAGCAGCCCCCGGGGCTACGAGCAGTACTTC.

This clone came up once. This chain links TRBV18 with TRBJ2-2, with D perhaps TRBD1 (6 bases). This CDR3 comprises 14 residues. Per the germline V gene, CDR1 is KGHSH and CDR2 is LQKENI. Trimming left V 4 bases short and J 5 bases short, with 11 bases between. This CDR3 reads CASSLGQATGELFF. The CDR3, as DNA: TGTGCCAGCTCACTGGGACAAGCTACCGGGGAGCTGTTTTTT.

The chain links TRBV30 to TRBJ1-1; D call uncertain. Germline values: CDR1 GTSNPN, CDR2 SVGIG (reference sequence). The V end lost 6 bases, the J end lost 0 bases, and 11 bases lay between the germline ends. This CDR3 is 13 amino acids long. The CDR3: CACSPRVNTEAFF. CDR3 DNA: TGTGCCTGTTCTCCTAGGGTGAACACTGAAGCTTTCTTT. Together with reference TRBV30 and TRBJ1-1, the CDR3 gives the full variable domain: SQTIHQWPATLVQPVGSPLSLECTVEGTSNPNLYWYRQAAGRGLQLLFYSVGIGQISSEVPQNLSASRPQDRQFILSSKKLLLSDSGFYLCACSPRVNTEAFFGQGTRLTVV.

The chain recombines TRBV14 with TRBJ1-5; D gene unclear. The CDR3 has 11 amino acids. V was pared by 4 bases and J by 6 bases, with 4 bases between. Germline lookup yields CDR1 SGHDN and CDR2 FVKESK. CDR3 nucleotides: TGTGCCAGCAGCCTTACTCAGCCCCAGCATTTT. Its translation: CASSLTQPQHF.

V and J are TRBV12-1 and TRBJ1-1; the DNA was not compared with TRBD1, the D call given in the table. TRBV12-1 is a recognized pseudogene. This CDR3 region has 14 residues. CDR3 bases: TGTGCCAGCAGCTTGAACAGGTGGGACACTGAAGCTTTCTTT. It specifies CASSLNRWDTEAFF.

The chain uses TRBV27 and TRBJ1-1; 7 nucleotides align to TRBD1. This CDR3 contains 13 residues. After removal of 8 bases from V and 3 bases from J, the junction contained 6 bases not matched to a gene. Germline V CDR1 and CDR2: MNHEY, SMNVEV (reference sequence). The CDR3 nucleotides read TGTGCCAGCGGCCTAACAGGGGACACTGAAGCTTTCTTT. Translation: CASGLTGDTEAFF.

The chain employs TRBV30 and TRBJ2-7; D is unclear. The germline CDR1 and CDR2 sequences are GTSNPN and SVGIG (reference sequence). CDR3 length equals 13 residues. V was pared by 1 base and J by 4 bases, with 11 bases between. CDR3 loop: CAWSELLGYEQYF. The CDR3 nucleotides are TGTGCCTGGAGTGAACTTCTCGGGTACGAGCAGTACTTC.

CDR3 loop: CASSSGGGADEQYF. The DNA for the CDR3 is TGTGCCAGCAGCTCGGGGGGGGGAGCCGACGAGCAGTACTTC. J is TRBJ2-7 and V is TRBV5-6; 8 positions agree with TRBD2. The CDR3 length is 14 residues. V was clipped by 3 bases and J by 5 bases; unmatched bases: 7. The germline V gene has CDR1 SGHDT and CDR2 YYEEEE.

The chain couples TRBV9 to TRBJ2-3; maybe TRBD1 (6 bases). V was cut by 0 bases and J by 4 bases, with 12 bases left in between. CDR1 and CDR2 (germline): SGDLS, YYNGEE. The CDR3 runs to 15 residues. The CDR3 sequence: CASSVGNGGADTQYF. In DNA form, the CDR3 reads TGTGCCAGCAGCGTAGGGAATGGGGGCGCAGATACGCAGTATTTT.

Points on this clone: Compared with germline, one end of the junction differs, possibly owing to a read error. This chain links TRBV7-7 with TRBJ2-5, with 9 bases lining up with TRBD1. This CDR3 has 15 residues. Per germline, CDR1 SSHAT and CDR2 FNYEAQ (reference sequence). The CDR3 loop is CASSPGTGGGETQYF. CDR3 DNA sequence: TGTGCTAGCAGCCCGGGCACAGGGGGCGGCGAGACCCAGTACTTC.

The chain employs TRBV5-1 and TRBJ2-5; D perhaps matches TRBD1 (5 bases). This CDR3 spans 14 amino acids. Germline-derived CDR1 and CDR2 are SGHRS and YFSETQ. V dropped 3 bases and J dropped 4 bases, with 13 bases sitting between them. CDR3 sequence: CASSSGRTRETQYF. The CDR3 DNA reads TGCGCCAGCAGCTCCGGACGGACAAGAGAGACCCAGTACTTC.

The chain joins TRBV14 to TRBJ1-1, with TRBD1 matching over 9 bases. With V trimmed by 3 bases and J by 8 bases, 7 bases remained unmatched. Germline V gives CDR1 SGHDN, CDR2 FVKESK. The length of the CDR3 is 14 residues. The CDR3, as DNA: TGTGCCAGCAGCCACCTAACAGGGGGCGCGGAAGCTTTCTTT. It specifies CASSHLTGGAEAFF.

The chain couples TRBV7-9 to TRBJ2-3, with no clear D. Germline CDR1 is SEHNR and CDR2 is FQNEAQ (reference sequence). This CDR3 is 13 amino acids long. Trimming stripped 5 bases from V and 1 base from J, with 7 bases between. The CDR3 DNA sequence: TGTGCCAGCAGCCCCAGCGGCACAGATACGCAGTATTTT. The encoded protein is CASSPSGTDTQYF.

The rearrangement links TRBV29-1 to TRBJ1-4; 7 bases align to TRBD1. Unmatched junction bases numbered 4, after V lost 2 bases and J lost 7 bases. The CDR3 spans 13 residues. Germline V gives CDR1 SQVTM, CDR2 ANQGSEA. For the CDR3, the DNA is TGCAGCGTTGAAAGGGACAGCGGTGAAAAACTGTTTTTT. Encoded protein: CSVERDSGEKLFF.

This chain uses TRBV7-2 with TRBJ1-1, with D hard to call. Germline CDR1 is SGHTA and CDR2 is FQGNSA. The CDR3 totals 13 residues. Deletions cut 1 base from V and 11 bases from J, with 14 bases between. In nucleotides, the CDR3 is TGTGCCAGCAGCTTAGTCCGCGGAGTGGTGGCTTTCTTT. It specifies CASSLVRGVVAFF.

V gene TRBV28 combines with J gene TRBJ2-3; a weak D match, TRBD2 (5 bases). CDR1 is MDHEN, CDR2 SYDVKM, per germline. Trimming took off 1 base at V and 3 bases at J, with 8 bases between the two ends. The CDR3 loop spans 14 amino acids. The CDR3 DNA follows: TGTGCCAGCAGTTTATCACCGGGAACAGATACGCAGTATTTT. Its translation is CASSLSPGTDTQYF. Based on the CDR3 plus reference TRBV28 and TRBJ2-3, the full variable domain is DVKVTQSSRYLVKRTGEKVFLECVQDMDHENMFWYRQDPGLGLRLIYFSYDVKMKEKGDIPEGYSVSREKKERFSLILESASTNQTSMYLCASSLSPGTDTQYFGPGTRLTVL.

The chain employs TRBV5-4 and TRBJ1-1; TRBD1 might be the D (5 bases). Trimming removed 4 bases from V and 8 bases from J, with 12 bases in between. The germline V gene encodes CDR1 SGHNT and CDR2 YYREEE (reference sequence). This CDR3 comprises 12 residues. CDR3: CASSKGTPEAFF. The CDR3 DNA sequence: TGTGCCAGCAGCAAGGGGACCCCGGAAGCTTTCTTT.

The chain uses TRBV5-5 and TRBJ1-2; unclear D gene. Germline V gives CDR1 SGHKS, CDR2 YYEKEE (reference sequence). CDR3 length: 13 residues. V lost 0 bases, J lost 6 bases, and 9 bases lay in between. CDR3 residues: CASSLGRSDGYTF. The CDR3 DNA is TGTGCCAGCAGCTTGGGGCGGTCGGATGGCTACACCTTC.

V usage is TRBV28 and J usage is TRBJ2-4; D perhaps matches TRBD2 (6 bases). V gave up 8 bases and J gave up 8 bases, with 13 bases separating them. CDR3 length: 12 residues. Germline values: CDR1 MDHEN, CDR2 SYDVKM. The CDR3 sequence: CASSGGLDIQYF. The CDR3 DNA follows: TGTGCCAGCTCTGGGGGGTTGGACATTCAGTACTTC.